This is a list of T cell receptor beta chains from one sample in a study of identical twins. TCRdb re-analysed the 5' RACE reads in MiXCR, keeping a single row per CDR3 protein. In the table there are about 700,000 distinct CDR3 sequences, around 6% of which are singletons. The sequenced sample was naive T cells sorted from blood. Receptors were obtained from a man aged 18 to 29 in good health. CDR3s include the opening cysteine and the closing phenylalanine or tryptophan. The D gene is left open where the match is weak. Some rows mark clone size as missing; the rest say once, few, many or name a class of expanded clone.

abundance | j_gene | d_gene | v_gene | CDR3aa | CDR3nt
- | TRBJ2-2 | - | TRBV15 | CATSLAGELFF | TGTGCCACCAGCTTAGCCGGGGAGCTGTTTTTT
few | TRBJ2-6 | - | TRBV5-1 | CASSFDGPSGANVLTF | TGCGCCAGCAGCTTCGACGGCCCGTCTGGGGCCAACGTCCTGACTTTC
few | TRBJ2-3 | TRBD2 | TRBV12-3/TRBV12-4 | CASSLALAGHADTQYF | TGTGCCAGCAGCCTGGCTTTAGCGGGCCACGCAGATACGCAGTATTTT
many | TRBJ1-4 | - | TRBV5-1 | CASSLGGATNEKLFF | TGTGCCAGCAGCTTAGGTGGGGCAACTAATGAAAAACTGTTTTTT
many | TRBJ1-5 | - | TRBV21-1 | CASSKTLSSGERQPQHF | TGTGCCAGCAGCAAAACCTTATCATCGGGGGAGAGGCAGCCCCAGCATTTT
few | TRBJ1-6 | - | TRBV30 | CASEQVTGFVPLHF | TGTGCCTCCGAGCAGGTCACCGGCTTTGTTCCCCTCCACTTT
many | TRBJ2-7 | - | TRBV9 | CASSVEAGDYEQYF | TGTGCCAGCAGCGTAGAAGCAGGGGACTACGAGCAGTACTTC
few | TRBJ2-4 | - | TRBV14 | CASSQEGRNIQYF | TGTGCCAGCAGCCAAGAGGGAAGGAACATTCAGTACTTC
many | TRBJ2-2 | - | TRBV7-9 | CASMEPGELFF | TGTGCCAGCATGGAACCCGGGGAGCTGTTTTTT
many | TRBJ2-1 | - | TRBV7-8 | CASSSMTKMRFF | TGTGCCAGCAGCTCGATGACCAAAATGAGGTTCTTC
few | TRBJ2-3 | TRBD2 | TRBV19 | CASSFGGGPGDTQYF | TGTGCCAGTAGTTTCGGGGGAGGGCCAGGGGATACGCAGTATTTT
- | TRBJ2-3 | - | TRBV12-3/TRBV12-4 | CASSLYWQTSTDTQYF | TGTGCCAGCAGTTTATACTGGCAGACTAGCACAGATACGCAGTATTTT
many | TRBJ2-1 | TRBD1 | TRBV29-1 | CSVSGTGYNEQFF | TGCAGCGTTTCGGGGACAGGTTACAATGAGCAGTTCTTC
many | TRBJ1-5 | - | TRBV5-1 | CASSLTGISNQPQHF | TGCGCCAGCAGCTTGACAGGGATTAGCAATCAGCCCCAGCATTTT
few | TRBJ2-3 | - | TRBV6-2/TRBV6-3 | CASSYRWEGVRVRCRTDTQYF | TGTGCCAGCAGTTACAGGTGGGAGGGGGTAAGGGTTAGATGTCGCACAGATACGCAGTATTTT
many | TRBJ1-2 | - | TRBV21-1 | CASSKGGANYGYTF | TGTGCCAGCAGCAAAGGTGGCGCCAACTATGGCTACACCTTC
many | TRBJ1-3 | TRBD1 | TRBV7-8 | CASNRRGQTGNTIYF | TGTGCCAGCAACCGGAGGGGGCAGACTGGAAACACCATATATTTT
many | TRBJ2-7 | - | TRBV5-1 | CASSSGEGGPTMKQYF | TGCGCCAGCAGCTCGGGTGAGGGCGGCCCCACTATGAAGCAGTACTTC
- | TRBJ2-7 | TRBD2 | TRBV12-3/TRBV12-4 | CASSPGTSGSPSGSYEQYF | TGTGCCAGCAGTCCCGGGACTAGCGGGAGTCCCTCGGGGTCCTACGAGCAGTACTTC
many | TRBJ2-7 | TRBD1 | TRBV7-9 | CASSLHGTGPEQYF | TGTGCCAGCAGCTTACACGGGACAGGGCCCGAGCAGTACTTC
many | TRBJ2-1 | - | TRBV5-1 | CASSLLGSHNEQFF | TGCGCCAGCAGCCTTTTGGGGAGCCACAATGAGCAGTTCTTC
- | TRBJ2-7 | - | TRBV5-1 | CASSDTLDFKYEQYF | TGCGCCAGCAGCGATACTTTAGACTTTAAATACGAGCAGTACTTC
- | TRBJ2-3 | TRBD1 | TRBV28 | CASSLRDREVDTQYF | TGTGCCAGCAGTTTACGGGACAGGGAAGTAGATACGCAGTATTTT